This T cell receptor beta chain was identified in a study of cytotoxic CD8 clonotypes in ibrutinib-treated CLL. Findings and caveats of the study: Rising at ibrutinib response, clonality subsequently fell back toward baseline at progression. Treatment saw public clonotypes, which were uncommon, either contract or stay stable.

To note about this clone: Its antigen is not known.

Cryopreserved PBMCs yielded about 2.2 micrograms of genomic DNA for TCR beta libraries. This table comes from immunoSEQ multiplex PCR, and its TCRdb copy is limited to in-frame clones, with some not included. Of 330,000 or so clones listed, 67% are singletons. Trimming removed 1 base from V and 1 base from J, with 7 bases in between. Germline loops: CDR1 SNHLY, CDR2 FYNNEI. The CDR3 sequence is 14 residues long. The sample in question was PBMCs, obtained after 36 months of ibrutinib treatment. This rearrangement joins TRBV2 to TRBJ2-5, with D unclear. The receptor's source is a human donor with chronic lymphocytic leukemia. CDR3 loop: CASSEEVAQETQYF. CDR3 nucleotides: TGTGCCAGCAGTGAAGAAGTTGCCCAAGAGACCCAGTACTTC.